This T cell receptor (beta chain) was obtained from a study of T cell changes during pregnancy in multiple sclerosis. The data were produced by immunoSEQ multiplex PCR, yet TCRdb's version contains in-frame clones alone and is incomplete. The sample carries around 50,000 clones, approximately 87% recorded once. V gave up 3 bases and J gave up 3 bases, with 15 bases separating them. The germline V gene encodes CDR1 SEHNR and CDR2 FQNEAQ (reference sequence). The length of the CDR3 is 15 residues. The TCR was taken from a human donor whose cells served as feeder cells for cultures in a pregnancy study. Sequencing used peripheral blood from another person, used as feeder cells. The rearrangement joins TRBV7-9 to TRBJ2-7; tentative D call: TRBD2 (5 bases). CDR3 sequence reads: CASSLAGATGYEQYF. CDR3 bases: TGTGCCAGCAGCTTGGCGGGCGCCACGGGCTACGAGCAGTACTTC.